The rows below give T cell receptor beta chains drawn from one sample of a study of cytomegalovirus exposure and HLA in healthy donors. Generated by immunoSEQ multiplex PCR, the TCRdb table keeps only in-frame clones and is missing some. Its table lists around 110,000 clones. The sequenced material came from PBMCs. These receptors came from a man aged 40-49 years in good health and CMV-seropositive. Each CDR3 is given with its conserved first and last residue. The D gene is left open where the match is weak.

V gene	J gene	D gene	CDR3 DNA	CDR3 protein
TRBV5-1	TRBJ1-1	NA	TGCGCCAGCAGCTGGGCGACAGGTTTGGGGACTGAAGCTTTCTTT	CASSWATGLGTEAFF
TRBV7-9	TRBJ1-2	NA	TGTGCCAGCAGCCCCGGATCCCTCGCTAGCTATGGCTACACCTTC	CASSPGSLASYGYTF
TRBV7-9	TRBJ1-4	NA	TGTGCCAGCAGCTCAGGACAGAAGGGTGAAAAACTGTTTTTT	CASSSGQKGEKLFF
TRBV6-1	TRBJ2-5	NA	TGTGCCAGCAGACAGCTACAAGAGACCCAGTACTTC	CASRQLQETQYF
TRBV7-2	TRBJ2-5	TRBD2	TGTGCCAGCAGCTTTAGCGGGAAACCTCAAGAGACCCAGTACTTC	CASSFSGKPQETQYF
TRBV7-9	TRBJ1-1	NA	TGTGCCAGCAGCTTATATCAGGAGAACACTGAAGCTTTCTTT	CASSLYQENTEAFF
TRBV7-2	TRBJ2-3	TRBD1	TGTGCCAGCAGCTGGACAGGGGCCACAGATACGCAGTATTTT	CASSWTGATDTQYF
TRBV15	TRBJ1-1	NA	TGTGCCACCAGCAGAGATCGGGGCACTGAAGCTTTCTTT	CATSRDRGTEAFF
TRBV6-5	TRBJ2-7	TRBD1	TGTGCCAGTCACGGAACAGGGGGCAGGTACGAGCAGTACTTC	CASHGTGGRYEQYF
TRBV28	TRBJ2-4	TRBD1	TGTGCCAGCAGCCTGGGACAGGGCAACCCGTACTTC	CASSLGQGNPYF
TRBV7-2	TRBJ2-5	NA	TGTGCCAGCAGCCCACAGTGGGTACAAGAGACCCAGTACTTC	CASSPQWVQETQYF
TRBV28	TRBJ2-3	NA	TGTGCCAGCAGGAGAGGTCTAGGAGGAGCAGATACGCAGTATTTT	CASRRGLGGADTQYF
TRBV5-4	TRBJ2-5	TRBD2	TGTGCCAGCAGCTCGACGGGACTAGCGCGGGCCCAGTACTTC	CASSSTGLARAQYF
TRBV29-1	TRBJ2-1	TRBD2	TGCAGCGTTGTGGGCGGGAGCAACCCTAATGAGCAGTTCTTC	CSVVGGSNPNEQFF
TRBV19	TRBJ2-7	NA	TGTGCCAGTATAGGGGTAGCCGGCGAGCAGTACTTC	CASIGVAGEQYF
TRBV15	TRBJ2-2	NA	TGTGCCACCAGCAGAGATAGGAACCGAGGCGGGGAGCTGTTTTTT	CATSRDRNRGGELFF
TRBV7-2	TRBJ2-7	TRBD2	TGTGCCAGCAGACCCACCGGGACTAGCTCCTACGAGCAGTACTTC	CASRPTGTSSYEQYF
TRBV11-2	TRBJ2-5	NA	TGTGCCAGCAGCTTAGTAGGAACCGGGAGGACCCAGTACTTC	CASSLVGTGRTQYF
TRBV28	TRBJ2-6	TRBD1	TGTGCCAGCAGTTTGACAGGGGGAAGGGGCTCTGGGGCCAACGTCCTGACTTTC	CASSLTGGRGSGANVLTF
TRBV28	TRBJ1-2	NA	TGTGCCAGCAGACTAGCGGACCAGGTAACCTATGGCTACACCTTC	CASRLADQVTYGYTF
TRBV6-5	TRBJ2-7	NA	TGTGCCAGCAGTCCGCTTGGGAGTAGCTACGAGCAGTACTTC	CASSPLGSSYEQYF
TRBV19	TRBJ1-1	NA	TGTGCCAGTAGCCTGTCGGGCGGGAGCACTGAAGCTTTCTTT	CASSLSGGSTEAFF
TRBV6-5	TRBJ1-1	NA	TGTGCCAGCAGTTACTATGGGCCGAACACTGAAGCTTTCTTT	CASSYYGPNTEAFF
TRBV23-1	TRBJ2-6	TRBD1	TGCGCCAGCAGGCCCCACCGGGACAGGGGGCCCGGGGCCAACGTCCTGACTTTC	CASRPHRDRGPGANVLTF
TRBV7-9	TRBJ2-5	NA	TGTGCCAGCAGCTTACCAGGGCCTCAAGAGACCCAGTACTTC	CASSLPGPQETQYF
TRBV4-1	TRBJ1-2	NA	TGCGCCAGCAGCCTCGACAGAGTTAACTATGGCTACACCTTC	CASSLDRVNYGYTF